This TCR beta chain stems from a study of beta chain features in type 1 diabetes. Without exception, sorted populations had purity beyond 98%. The V end lost 0 bases, the J end lost 5 bases, and 14 bases lay between the germline ends. Germline CDR1 GTSNPN, CDR2 SVGIG (reference sequence). CDR3 length: 15 amino acids. Notes on this clone: The target antigen is unknown.

General study findings and limits: When Type 1 diabetes patients were examined, their TCRB CDR3s proved moderately but significantly shorter in all four CD4+ subsets. The analysis here could not establish whether HLA type shapes TCRB rearrangement. High TCR expression in some cells could lead to their over-representation in cDNA sequencing.

The authors reverse transcribed all of the isolated RNA, so sequencing captured expressed TCRB transcripts. TCRdb's copy holds only in-frame clones and misses some; the assay was immunoSEQ multiplex PCR. The sample lists around 430,000 clones; over 25% were seen once. The TCR sequence derives from a young man in good health. The sequenced material came from naive CD4+ T cells from blood. The genes are TRBV30 and TRBJ2-1; D unclear. The DNA for the CDR3 is TGTGCCTGGAGTGTACGCCAGCGTGACAACAATGAGCAGTTCTTC. This encodes CAWSVRQRDNNEQFF.